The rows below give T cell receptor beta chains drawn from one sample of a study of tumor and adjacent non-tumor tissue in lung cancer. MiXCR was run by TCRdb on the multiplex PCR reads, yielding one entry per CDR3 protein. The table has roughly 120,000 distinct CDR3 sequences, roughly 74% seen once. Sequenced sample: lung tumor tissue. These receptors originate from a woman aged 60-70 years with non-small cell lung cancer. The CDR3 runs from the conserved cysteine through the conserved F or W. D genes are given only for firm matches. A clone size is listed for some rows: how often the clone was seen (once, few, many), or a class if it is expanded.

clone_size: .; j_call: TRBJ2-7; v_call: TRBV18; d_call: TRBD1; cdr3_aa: CASSLSGTGNEQYF; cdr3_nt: TGTGCCAGCTCCCTTTCGGGGACAGGGAACGAGCAGTACTTT
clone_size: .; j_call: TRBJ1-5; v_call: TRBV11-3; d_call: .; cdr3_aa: CVRSRGRDQPQHF; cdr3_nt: TGTGTCAGGAGCAGAGGCAGAGATCAGCCCCAGCATTTT
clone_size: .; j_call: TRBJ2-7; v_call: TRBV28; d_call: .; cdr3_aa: CVSGTQRSGDEQYF; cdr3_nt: TGTGTCAGCGGTACCCAGCGGTCAGGGGACGAACAGTACTTC
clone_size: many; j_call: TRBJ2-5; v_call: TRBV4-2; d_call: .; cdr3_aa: CASSQGLGGETQYF; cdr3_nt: TGTGCCAGCAGCCAAGGACTGGGAGGTGAGACCCAGTACTTC
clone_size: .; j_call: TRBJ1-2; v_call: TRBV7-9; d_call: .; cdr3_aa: CASSDEGYIF; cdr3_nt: TGTGCCAGCAGCGACGAGGGCTACATCTTC
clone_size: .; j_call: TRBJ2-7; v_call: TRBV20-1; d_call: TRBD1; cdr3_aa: CNVTGERYYEQYF; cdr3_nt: TGCAATGTTACAGGGGAGAGGTACTACGAGCAGTACTTC
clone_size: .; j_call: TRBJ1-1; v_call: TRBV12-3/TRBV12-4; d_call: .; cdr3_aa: CASRYDSSDGTEAFF; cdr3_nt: TGTGCCAGCAGGTACGACAGTTCGGACGGCACGGAAGCTTTCTTT
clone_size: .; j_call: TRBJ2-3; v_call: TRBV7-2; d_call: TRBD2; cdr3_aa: CASSRERAGTRMDTQYF; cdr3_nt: TGTGCCAGCAGCCGAGAAAGAGCGGGAACTCGGATGGATACGCAGTATTTT
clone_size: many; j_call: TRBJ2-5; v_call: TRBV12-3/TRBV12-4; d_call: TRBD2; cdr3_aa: CASSLISGSNQETQYF; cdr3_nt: TGTGCCAGCAGTTTAATTAGCGGGAGTAACCAAGAGACCCAGTACTTC
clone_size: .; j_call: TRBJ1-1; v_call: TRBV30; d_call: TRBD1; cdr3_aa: CAWTGGQGARDTEAFF; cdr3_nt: TGTGCCTGGACGGGAGGACAGGGGGCGCGGGACACTGAAGCTTTCTTT
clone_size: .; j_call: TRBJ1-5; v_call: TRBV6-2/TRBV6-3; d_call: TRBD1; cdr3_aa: CANRGGGKEQPQRF; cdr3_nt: TGTGCCAACAGGGGTGGGGGAAAGGAGCAGCCCCAGCGTTTT
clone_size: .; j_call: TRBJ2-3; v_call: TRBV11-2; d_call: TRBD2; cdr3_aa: CTSSLGLVTDRQYF; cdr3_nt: TGTACCAGCAGCCTGGGACTAGTCACAGATAGGCAGTATTTT
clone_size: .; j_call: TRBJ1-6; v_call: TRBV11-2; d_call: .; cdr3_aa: CASSPMGENSPLHF; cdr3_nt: TGTGCCAGCAGCCCCATGGGGGAAAATTCACCTCTCCACTTT
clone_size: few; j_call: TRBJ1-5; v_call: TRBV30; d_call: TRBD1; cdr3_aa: CAWREQGGQPQHF; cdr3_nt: TGTGCCTGGAGGGAACAGGGGGGACAGCCCCAGCATTTT
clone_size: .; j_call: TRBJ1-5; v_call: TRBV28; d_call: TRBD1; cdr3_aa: CASSRGRTLNQPQHF; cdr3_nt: TGTGCCAGCAGTAGGGGGCGGACGCTTAATCAGCCCCAGCATTTT
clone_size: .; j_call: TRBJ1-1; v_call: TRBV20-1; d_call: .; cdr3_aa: CSVSSGMNTVAFF; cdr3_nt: TGCAGTGTTAGTTCAGGTATGAACACTGTAGCTTTCTTT
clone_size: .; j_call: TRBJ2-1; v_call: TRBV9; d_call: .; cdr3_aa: CASSAGSSSYNEQFF; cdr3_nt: TGTGCCAGCAGCGCAGGGTCAAGCTCCTACAATGAGCAGTTCTTC
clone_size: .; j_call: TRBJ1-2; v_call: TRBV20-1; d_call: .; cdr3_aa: CSARDRTEQRKGEGYVYTF; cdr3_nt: TGCAGTGCTAGAGATCGGACGGAACAGAGGAAAGGAGAAGGCTATGTCTACACCTTC
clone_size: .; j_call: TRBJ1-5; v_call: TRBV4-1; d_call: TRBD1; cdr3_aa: CASSLGTGRTQSQQF; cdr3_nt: TGCGCCAGCAGCCTAGGGACAGGGAGGACCCAGTCCCAGCAATTT
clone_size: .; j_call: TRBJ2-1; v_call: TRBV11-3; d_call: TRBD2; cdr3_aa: CANSIGLTSGSHNEQLF; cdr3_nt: TGTGCCAACAGCATAGGGTTGACTAGCGGGAGCCACAATGAGCAGCTCTTC
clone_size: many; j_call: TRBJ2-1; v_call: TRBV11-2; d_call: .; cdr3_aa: CASSLELGNEQFF; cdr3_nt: TGTGCCAGCAGCTTAGAGTTGGGAAATGAGCAGTTCTTC
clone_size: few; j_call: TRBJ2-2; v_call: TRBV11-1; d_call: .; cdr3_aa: CASSPRQAGESTGELFF; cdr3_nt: TGTGCCAGTAGCCCGCGACAAGCGGGAGAATCCACAGGGGAACTGTTTTTT
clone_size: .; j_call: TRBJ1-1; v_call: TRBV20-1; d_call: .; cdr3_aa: CSTIGDTEAFF; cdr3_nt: TGCAGTACTATTGGTGACACTGAAGCTTTCTTT
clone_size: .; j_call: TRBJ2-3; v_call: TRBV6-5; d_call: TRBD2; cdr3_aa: CATRLADSTDTQYF; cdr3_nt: TGTGCCACCAGACTAGCGGATAGCACAGATACGCAGTATTTT
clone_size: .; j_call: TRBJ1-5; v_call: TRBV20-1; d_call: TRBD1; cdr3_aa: CNARAGTVNQPQHF; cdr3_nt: TGCAATGCTAGAGCAGGGACAGTCAATCAGCCTCAGCATTTT
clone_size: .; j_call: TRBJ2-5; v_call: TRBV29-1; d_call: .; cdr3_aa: CSVVAGAGKIQYF; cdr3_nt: TGCAGCGTGGTCGCGGGGGCTGGGAAGATCCAGTATTTC